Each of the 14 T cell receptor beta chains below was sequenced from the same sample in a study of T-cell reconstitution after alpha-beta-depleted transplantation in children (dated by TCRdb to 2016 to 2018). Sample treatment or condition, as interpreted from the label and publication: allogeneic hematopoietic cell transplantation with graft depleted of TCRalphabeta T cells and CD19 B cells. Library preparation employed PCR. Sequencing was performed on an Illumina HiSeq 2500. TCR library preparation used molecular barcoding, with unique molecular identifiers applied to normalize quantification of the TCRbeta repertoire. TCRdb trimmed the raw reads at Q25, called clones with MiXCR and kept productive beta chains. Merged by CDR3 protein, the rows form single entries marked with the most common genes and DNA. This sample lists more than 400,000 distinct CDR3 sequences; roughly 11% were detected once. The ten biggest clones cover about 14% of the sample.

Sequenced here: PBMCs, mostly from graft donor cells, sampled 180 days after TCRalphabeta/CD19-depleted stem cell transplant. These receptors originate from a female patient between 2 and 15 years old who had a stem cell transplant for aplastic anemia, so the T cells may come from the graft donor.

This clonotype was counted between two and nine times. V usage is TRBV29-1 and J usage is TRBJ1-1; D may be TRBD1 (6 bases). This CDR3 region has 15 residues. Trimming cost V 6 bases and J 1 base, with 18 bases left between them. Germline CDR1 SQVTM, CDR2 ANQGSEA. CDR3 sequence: CSVFLRGAGNTEAFF. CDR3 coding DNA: TGCAGCGTGTTTCTGAGGGGGGCCGGGAACACTGAAGCTTTCTTT.

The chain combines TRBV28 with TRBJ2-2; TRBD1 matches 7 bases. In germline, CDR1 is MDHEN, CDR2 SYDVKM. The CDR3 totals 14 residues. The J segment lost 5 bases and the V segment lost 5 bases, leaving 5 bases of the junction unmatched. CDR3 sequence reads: CASSGTGVTGELFF. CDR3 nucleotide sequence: TGTGCCAGCAGTGGTACAGGGGTAACCGGGGAGCTGTTTTTT.

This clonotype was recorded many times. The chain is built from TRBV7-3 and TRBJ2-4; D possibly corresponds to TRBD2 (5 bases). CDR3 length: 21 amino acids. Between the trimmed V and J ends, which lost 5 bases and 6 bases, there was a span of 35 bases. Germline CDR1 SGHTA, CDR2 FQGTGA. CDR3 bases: TGTGCCAGCAGCCCCCAGTTGGGCCCCCCCACTACTAGTACCTGGGGAAACATTCAGTACTTC. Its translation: CASSPQLGPPTTSTWGNIQYF.

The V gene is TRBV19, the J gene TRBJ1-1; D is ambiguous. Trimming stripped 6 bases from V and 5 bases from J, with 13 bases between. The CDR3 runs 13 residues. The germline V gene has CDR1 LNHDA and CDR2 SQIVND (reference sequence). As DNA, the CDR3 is TGTGCCAGTAGGATAAACATGGGGACTGAAGCTTTCTTT. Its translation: CASRINMGTEAFF.

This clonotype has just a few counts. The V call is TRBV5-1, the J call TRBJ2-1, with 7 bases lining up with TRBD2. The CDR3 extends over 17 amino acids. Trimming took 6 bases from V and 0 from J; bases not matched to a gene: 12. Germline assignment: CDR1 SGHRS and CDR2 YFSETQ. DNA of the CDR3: TGCGCCAGCAACCCCGGGGGGTCTGGATTCTCCTACAATGAGCAGTTCTTC. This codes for CASNPGGSGFSYNEQFF.

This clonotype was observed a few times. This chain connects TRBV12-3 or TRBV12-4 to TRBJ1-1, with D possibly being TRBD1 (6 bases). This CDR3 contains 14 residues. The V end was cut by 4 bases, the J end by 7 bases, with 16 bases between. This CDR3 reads CASSSQQGGVEAFF. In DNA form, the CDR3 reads TGTGCCAGCAGTTCCCAACAGGGTGGAGTTGAAGCTTTCTTT.

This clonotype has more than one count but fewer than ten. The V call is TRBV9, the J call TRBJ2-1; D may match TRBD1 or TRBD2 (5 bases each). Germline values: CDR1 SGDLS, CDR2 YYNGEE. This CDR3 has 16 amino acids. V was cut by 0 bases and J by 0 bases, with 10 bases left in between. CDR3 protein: CASSVGGTGSYNEQFF. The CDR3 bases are TGTGCCAGCAGCGTAGGAGGGACGGGCTCCTACAATGAGCAGTTCTTC.

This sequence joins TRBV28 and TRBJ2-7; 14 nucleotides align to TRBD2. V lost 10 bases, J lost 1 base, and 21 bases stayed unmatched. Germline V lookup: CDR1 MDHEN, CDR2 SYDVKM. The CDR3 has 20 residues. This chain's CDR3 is CATSAGTSGRPHMASYEQYV. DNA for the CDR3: TGTGCCACCTCCGCCGGGACTAGCGGGAGACCCCACATGGCATCCTACGAGCAGTACGTC.

As DNA, the CDR3 is TGTGCCAGCAGCCGACCAGGGGGAGAGACCCAGTACTTC. Protein product: CASSRPGGETQYF. V gene TRBV7-2 combines with J gene TRBJ2-5, with 7 bases identical to TRBD1. Germline V gene sequence: CDR1 SGHTA, CDR2 FQGNSA. The CDR3 is 13 amino acids. Trimming at V came to 5 bases and at J to 4 bases, leaving 4 bases not matched to a gene.

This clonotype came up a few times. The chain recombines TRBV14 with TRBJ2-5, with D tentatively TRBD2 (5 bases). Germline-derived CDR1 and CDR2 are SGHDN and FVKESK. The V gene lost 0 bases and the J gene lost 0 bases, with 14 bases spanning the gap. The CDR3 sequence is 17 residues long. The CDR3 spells CASSQDTPSRYQETQYF. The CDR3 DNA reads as TGTGCCAGCAGCCAAGATACCCCTAGCAGGTACCAAGAGACCCAGTACTTC.

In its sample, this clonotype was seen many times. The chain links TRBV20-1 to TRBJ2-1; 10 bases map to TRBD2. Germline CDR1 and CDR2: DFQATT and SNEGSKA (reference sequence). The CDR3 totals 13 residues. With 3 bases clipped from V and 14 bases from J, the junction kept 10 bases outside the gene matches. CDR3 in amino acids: CSARREAGGPKFF. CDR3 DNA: TGCAGTGCTAGGAGGGAAGCGGGAGGGCCTAAGTTCTTC.

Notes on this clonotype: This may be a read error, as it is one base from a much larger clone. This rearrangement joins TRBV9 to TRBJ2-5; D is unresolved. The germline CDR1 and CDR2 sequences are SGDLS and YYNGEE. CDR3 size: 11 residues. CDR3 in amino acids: CASSVAETHYF. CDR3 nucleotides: TGTGCCAGCAGCGTAGCGGAGACCCATTACTTC.

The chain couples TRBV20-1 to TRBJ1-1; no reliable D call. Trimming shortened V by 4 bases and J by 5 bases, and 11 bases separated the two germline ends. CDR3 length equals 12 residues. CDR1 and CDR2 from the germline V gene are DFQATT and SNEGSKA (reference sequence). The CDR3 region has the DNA TGCAGTGCTAAGGATCCGGTTACTGAAGCTTTCTTT. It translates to CSAKDPVTEAFF.

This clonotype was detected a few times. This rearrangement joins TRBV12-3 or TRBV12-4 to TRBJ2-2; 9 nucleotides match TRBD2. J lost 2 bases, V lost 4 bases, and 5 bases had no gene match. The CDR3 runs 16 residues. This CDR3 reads CASSYLTSGNTGELFF. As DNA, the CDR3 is TGTGCCAGCAGTTATTTGACTAGCGGCAACACCGGGGAGCTGTTTTTT.